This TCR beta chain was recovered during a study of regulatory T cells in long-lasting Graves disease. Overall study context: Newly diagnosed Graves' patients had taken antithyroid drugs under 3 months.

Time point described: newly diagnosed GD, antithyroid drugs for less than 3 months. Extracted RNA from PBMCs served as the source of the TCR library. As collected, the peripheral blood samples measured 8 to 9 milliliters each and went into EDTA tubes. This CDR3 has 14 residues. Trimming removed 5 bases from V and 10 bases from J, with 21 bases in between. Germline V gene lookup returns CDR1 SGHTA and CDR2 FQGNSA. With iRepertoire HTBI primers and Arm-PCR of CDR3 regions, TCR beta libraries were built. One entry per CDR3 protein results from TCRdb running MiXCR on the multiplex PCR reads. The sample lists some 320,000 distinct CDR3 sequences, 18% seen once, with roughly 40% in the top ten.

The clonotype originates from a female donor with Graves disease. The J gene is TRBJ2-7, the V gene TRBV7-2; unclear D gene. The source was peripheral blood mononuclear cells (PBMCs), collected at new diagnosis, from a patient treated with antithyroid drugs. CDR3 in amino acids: CASSENVLRSFQYF. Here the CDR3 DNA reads TGTGCCAGCAGCGAAAACGTACTCCGGTCCTTCCAGTACTTC.